Listed below are T cell receptor beta chains from one sample, sequenced in a study of cytomegalovirus exposure and HLA in healthy donors. Assay used: immunoSEQ multiplex PCR; TCRdb lists only in-frame clones, some missing. There are 250,000 to 300,000 clones in the sample; roughly four fifths occur only once, and approximately 2% lies in the top ten. Material for sequencing was PBMCs. The source of these receptors is a woman in her 40s in good health and CMV-seropositive. CDR3s include the opening cysteine and the closing phenylalanine or tryptophan. Each record gives: D gene, J gene, V gene, clone size, CDR3 protein, CDR3 DNA. A D gene is named only where the DNA matches it firmly. Clone sizes are given selectively: once, few, many, or a class where the clone is expanded.

- | TRBJ1-3 | TRBV6-1 | - | CASSLDRTGNTIYF | TGTGCCAGCAGTCTTGACAGGACTGGAAACACCATATATTTT
TRBD1 | TRBJ1-2 | TRBV11-3 | - | CASSFGTGGRGDGYTF | TGTGCCAGCAGCTTTGGGACAGGGGGCCGCGGGGATGGCTACACCTTC
- | TRBJ1-1 | TRBV29-1 | - | CSVGSQGLGHTEAFF | TGCAGCGTGGGTAGTCAGGGGCTAGGGCACACTGAAGCTTTCTTT
- | TRBJ2-2 | TRBV6-1 | - | CASSAADRRGTGELFF | TGTGCCAGCAGTGCCGCAGACAGGCGCGGCACCGGGGAGCTGTTTTTT
- | TRBJ2-6 | TRBV27 | - | CASPNTGWGFSGANGLTF | TGTGCCAGTCCAAATACAGGTTGGGGATTCTCTGGGGCCAACGGCCTGACTTTC
- | TRBJ1-5 | TRBV4-2 | - | CASSQRDEDQPQHF | TGTGCCAGCAGCCAAAGAGACGAGGATCAGCCCCAGCATTTT
- | TRBJ1-6 | TRBV14 | few | CASSQDRGWDSPLHF | TGTGCCAGCAGCCAAGATAGGGGGTGGGATTCACCCCTCCACTTT
- | TRBJ2-3 | TRBV7-8 | - | CASRGISSTDTQYF | TGTGCCAGCCGGGGAATTTCTAGCACAGATACGCAGTATTTT
TRBD1 | TRBJ2-2 | TRBV11-3 | - | CASSTGQGVTGELFF | TGTGCCAGCAGCACAGGACAGGGGGTCACCGGGGAGCTGTTTTTT
TRBD1 | TRBJ1-5 | TRBV19 | - | CASRPGQGESQPQHF | TGTGCCAGTAGGCCGGGACAGGGAGAAAGTCAGCCCCAGCATTTT
TRBD1 | TRBJ1-2 | TRBV7-3 | - | CASSPELTGVVAEGYTF | TGTGCCAGCAGCCCCGAGTTGACAGGGGTGGTCGCGGAAGGCTACACCTTC
- | TRBJ1-1 | TRBV9 | - | CASSVAAGWAEAFF | TGTGCCAGCAGCGTAGCTGCAGGTTGGGCTGAAGCTTTCTTT
TRBD2 | TRBJ2-7 | TRBV7-3 | few | CASSFVTSGLYEQYF | TGTGCCAGCAGCTTTGTGACTAGCGGGCTCTACGAGCAGTACTTC
- | TRBJ2-1 | TRBV27 | - | CASGRHGLSSYNEQFF | TGTGCCAGCGGGCGACATGGGCTTAGCTCCTACAATGAGCAGTTCTTC
- | TRBJ2-6 | TRBV9 | - | CASSVGEGAGANVLTF | TGTGCCAGCAGCGTAGGTGAGGGGGCTGGGGCCAACGTCCTGACTTTC
TRBD1 | TRBJ2-7 | TRBV7-9 | - | CASSPTRVGQVGEQYF | TGTGCCAGCAGCCCCACCCGAGTTGGACAGGTGGGCGAGCAGTACTTC
- | TRBJ1-1 | TRBV29-1 | - | CSVEDPGFKGTEAFF | TGCAGCGTTGAAGATCCGGGGTTCAAGGGCACTGAAGCTTTCTTT
- | TRBJ1-6 | TRBV6-6 | - | CASSYQVSPLHF | TGTGCCAGCAGTTACCAGGTTTCACCCCTCCACTTT
TRBD1 | TRBJ2-7 | TRBV27 | - | CASKTGGEQYF | TGTGCCAGCAAGACAGGGGGCGAGCAGTACTTC
TRBD2 | TRBJ2-2 | TRBV29-1 | - | CSVADGAGGTGELFF | TGCAGCGTTGCAGATGGTGCGGGAGGTACCGGGGAGCTGTTTTTT
TRBD2 | TRBJ2-5 | TRBV29-1 | - | CSVELVAGVQETQYF | TGCAGCGTTGAACTGGTAGCGGGAGTGCAAGAGACCCAGTACTTC
- | TRBJ1-5 | TRBV15 | - | CATSSDSYNQPQHF | TGTGCCACCAGCAGCGACAGTTACAATCAGCCCCAGCATTTT
- | TRBJ1-4 | TRBV30 | once | CAWSVRGGANEKLFF | TGTGCCTGGAGTGTACGGGGGGGCGCTAATGAAAAACTGTTTTTT
- | TRBJ2-7 | TRBV6-4 | - | CASSLQPGYEQYF | TGTGCCAGCAGTCTTCAACCAGGGTACGAGCAGTACTTC
- | TRBJ2-3 | TRBV5-1 | - | CASSLVVTESTDTQYF | TGCGCCAGCAGCTTGGTCGTGACAGAGAGCACAGATACGCAGTATTTT
- | TRBJ2-2 | TRBV28 | - | CASSSLTGELFF | TGTGCCAGCAGTTCTCTAACCGGGGAGCTGTTTTTT
- | TRBJ2-1 | TRBV30 | - | CAWSLGAGDEQFF | TGTGCCTGGAGCTTGGGGGCGGGAGATGAGCAGTTCTTC
- | TRBJ1-2 | TRBV6-5 | - | CASSGGDYGYTF | TGTGCCAGCAGTGGGGGGGACTATGGCTACACCTTC
TRBD2 | TRBJ2-7 | TRBV6-5 | once | CASSFGTSGSAYEQYF | TGTGCCAGCAGTTTCGGGACTAGCGGGAGTGCCTACGAGCAGTACTTC